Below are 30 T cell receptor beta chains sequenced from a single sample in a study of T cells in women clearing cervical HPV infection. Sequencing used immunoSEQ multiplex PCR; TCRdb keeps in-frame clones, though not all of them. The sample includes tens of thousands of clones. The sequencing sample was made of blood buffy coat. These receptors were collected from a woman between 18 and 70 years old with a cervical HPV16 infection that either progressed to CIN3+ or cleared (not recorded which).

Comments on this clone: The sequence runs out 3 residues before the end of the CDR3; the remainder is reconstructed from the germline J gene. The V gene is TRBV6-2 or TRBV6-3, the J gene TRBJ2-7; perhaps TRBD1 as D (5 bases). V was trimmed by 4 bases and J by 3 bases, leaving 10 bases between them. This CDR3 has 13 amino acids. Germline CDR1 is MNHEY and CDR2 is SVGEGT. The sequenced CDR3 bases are TGTGCCAGCAGTTGGGCAGGGCGCTACGAG. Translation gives CASSWAGRYE. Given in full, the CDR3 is CASSWAGRYEQYF.

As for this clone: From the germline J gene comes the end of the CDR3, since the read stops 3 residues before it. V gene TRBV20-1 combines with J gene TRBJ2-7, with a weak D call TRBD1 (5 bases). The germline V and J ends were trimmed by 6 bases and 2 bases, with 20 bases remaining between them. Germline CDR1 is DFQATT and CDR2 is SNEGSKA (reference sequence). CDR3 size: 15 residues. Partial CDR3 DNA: TGCAGTGCCAGCACCCCCCTAGGACAAACCTACGAG. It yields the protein CSASTPLGQTYE. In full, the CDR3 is CSASTPLGQTYEQYF.

The CDR3 reads CASSQGGQNNEKLFF. CDR3 DNA, as far as it was read: TGTGCCAGCAGTCAAGGGGGACAGAATAATGAAAAA. This chain connects TRBV7-8 to TRBJ1-4; TRBD1 agrees at 7 bases. The read falls 3 residues short of the CDR3 end, and the missing part is taken from the germline J gene. The CDR3 spans 15 residues. The junction had 8 bases not matched to a gene; V was cut back by 6 bases and J by 4 bases. Germline CDR1 and CDR2: SGHVS and FQNEAQ.

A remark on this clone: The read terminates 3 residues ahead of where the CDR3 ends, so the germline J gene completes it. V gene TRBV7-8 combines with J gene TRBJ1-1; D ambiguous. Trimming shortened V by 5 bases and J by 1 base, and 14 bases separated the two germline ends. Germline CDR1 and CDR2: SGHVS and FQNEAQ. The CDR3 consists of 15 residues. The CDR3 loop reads CASSHLGARNTEAFF. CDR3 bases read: TGTGCCAGCAGCCACCTAGGAGCCCGGAACACTGAA.

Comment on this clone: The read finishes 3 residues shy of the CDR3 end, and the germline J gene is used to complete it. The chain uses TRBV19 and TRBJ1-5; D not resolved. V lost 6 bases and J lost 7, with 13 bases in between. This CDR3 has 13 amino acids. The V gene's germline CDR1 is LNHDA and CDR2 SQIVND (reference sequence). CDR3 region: CASRLRAGQPQHF. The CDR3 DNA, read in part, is TGTGCCAGTAGGTTGAGGGCGGGGCAGCCC.

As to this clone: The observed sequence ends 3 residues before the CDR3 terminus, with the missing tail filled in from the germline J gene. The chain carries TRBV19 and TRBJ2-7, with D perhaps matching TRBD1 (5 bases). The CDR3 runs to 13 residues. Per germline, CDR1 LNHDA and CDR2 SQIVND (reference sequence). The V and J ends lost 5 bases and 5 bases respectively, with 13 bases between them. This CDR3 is CASSGQGGNEQYF. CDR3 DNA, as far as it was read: TGTGCCAGTAGTGGGCAGGGTGGGAACGAG.

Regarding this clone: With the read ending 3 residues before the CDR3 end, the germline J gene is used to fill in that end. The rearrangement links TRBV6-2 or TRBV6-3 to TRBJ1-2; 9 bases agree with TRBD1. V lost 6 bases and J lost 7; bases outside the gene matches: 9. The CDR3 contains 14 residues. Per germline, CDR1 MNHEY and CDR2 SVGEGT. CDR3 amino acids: CASRTTGGASGYTF. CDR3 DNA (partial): TGTGCCAGCAGGACCACAGGGGGCGCGTCTGGC.

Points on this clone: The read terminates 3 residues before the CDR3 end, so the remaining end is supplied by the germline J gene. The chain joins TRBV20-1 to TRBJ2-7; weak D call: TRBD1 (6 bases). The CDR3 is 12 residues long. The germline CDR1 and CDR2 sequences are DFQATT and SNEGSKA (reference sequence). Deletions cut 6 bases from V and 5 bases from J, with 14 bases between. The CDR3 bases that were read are TGCAGTGCACAGGGCCTGGCCAACGAG. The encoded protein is CSAQGLANE. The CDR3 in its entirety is CSAQGLANEQYF.

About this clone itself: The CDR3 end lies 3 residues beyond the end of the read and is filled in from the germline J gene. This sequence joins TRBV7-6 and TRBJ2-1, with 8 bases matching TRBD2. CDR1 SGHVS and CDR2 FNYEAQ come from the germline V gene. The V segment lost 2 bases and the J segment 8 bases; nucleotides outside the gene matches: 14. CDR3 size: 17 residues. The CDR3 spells CASSLFSGAPFSDEQFF. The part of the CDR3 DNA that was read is TGTGCCAGCAGCTTATTTAGCGGGGCCCCTTTTTCGGATGAG.

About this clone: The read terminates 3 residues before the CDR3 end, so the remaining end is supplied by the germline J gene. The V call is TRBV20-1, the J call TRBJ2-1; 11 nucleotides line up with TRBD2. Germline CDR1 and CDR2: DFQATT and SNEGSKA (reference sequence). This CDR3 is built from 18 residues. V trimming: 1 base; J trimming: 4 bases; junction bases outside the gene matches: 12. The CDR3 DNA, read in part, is TGCAGTGCTAGAGGGGGGCTAGCGGGAGGAGGTGGGTACAATGAG. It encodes CSARGGLAGGGGYNE. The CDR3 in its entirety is CSARGGLAGGGGYNEQFF.

This chain's CDR3 is CASSVTGGRGNQPQHF. The DNA read from the CDR3 is TGTGCCAGTAGTGTGACAGGGGGCAGGGGCAATCAGCCC. This chain joins TRBV19 and TRBJ1-5; 10 nucleotides align to TRBD1. The CDR3 end falls 3 residues outside the read, so it is completed with the germline J gene. CDR3 length: 16 amino acids. Trimming removed 5 bases from V and 2 bases from J; junction bases left unmatched: 6. Germline V lookup: CDR1 LNHDA, CDR2 SQIVND (reference sequence). The complete variable domain, with remaining parts taken from reference TRBV19 and TRBJ1-5, reads DGGITQSPKYLFRKEGQNVTLSCEQNLNHDAMYWYRQDPGQGLRLIYYSQIVNDFQKGDIAEGYSVSREKKESFPLTVTSAQKNPTAFYLCASSVTGGRGNQPQHFGDGTRLSIL.

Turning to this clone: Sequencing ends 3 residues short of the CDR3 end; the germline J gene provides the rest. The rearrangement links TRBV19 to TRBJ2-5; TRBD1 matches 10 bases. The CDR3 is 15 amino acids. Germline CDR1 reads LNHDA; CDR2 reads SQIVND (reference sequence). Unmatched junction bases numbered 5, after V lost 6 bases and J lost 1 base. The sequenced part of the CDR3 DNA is TGTGCCAGTAGAGGACAGGGGGTAGCCCAAGAGACC. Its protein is CASRGQGVAQET. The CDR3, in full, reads CASRGQGVAQETQYF.

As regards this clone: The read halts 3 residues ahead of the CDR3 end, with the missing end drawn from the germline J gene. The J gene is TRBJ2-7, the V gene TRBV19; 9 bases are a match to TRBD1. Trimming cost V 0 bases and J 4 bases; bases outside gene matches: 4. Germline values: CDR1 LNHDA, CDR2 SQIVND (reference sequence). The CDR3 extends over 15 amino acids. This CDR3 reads CASSIDGQGLYEQYF. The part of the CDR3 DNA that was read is TGTGCCAGTAGTATAGATGGACAGGGGTTGTACGAG.

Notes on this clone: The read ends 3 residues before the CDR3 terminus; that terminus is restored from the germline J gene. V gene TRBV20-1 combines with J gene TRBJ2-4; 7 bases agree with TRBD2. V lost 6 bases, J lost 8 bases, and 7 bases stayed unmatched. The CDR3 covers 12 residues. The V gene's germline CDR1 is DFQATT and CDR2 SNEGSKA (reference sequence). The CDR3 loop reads CSAAGEGDIQYF. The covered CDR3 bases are TGCAGTGCCGCCGGGGAGGGAGACATT.

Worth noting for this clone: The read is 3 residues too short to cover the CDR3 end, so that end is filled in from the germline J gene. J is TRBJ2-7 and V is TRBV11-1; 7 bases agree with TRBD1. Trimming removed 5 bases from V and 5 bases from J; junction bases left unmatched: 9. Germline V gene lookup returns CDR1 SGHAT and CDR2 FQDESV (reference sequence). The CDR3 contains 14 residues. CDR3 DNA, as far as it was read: TGTGCCAGCAGCCCTTGGACAGGCTCAAACGAG. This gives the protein CASSPWTGSNE. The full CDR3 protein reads CASSPWTGSNEQYF.

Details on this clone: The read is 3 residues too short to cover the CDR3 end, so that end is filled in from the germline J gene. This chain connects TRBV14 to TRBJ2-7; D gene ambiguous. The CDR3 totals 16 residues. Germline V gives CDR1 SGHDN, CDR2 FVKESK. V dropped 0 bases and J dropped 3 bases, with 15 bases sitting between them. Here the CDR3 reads CASSQEKLIGFYEQYF. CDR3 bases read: TGTGCCAGCAGCCAAGAAAAACTTATTGGTTTCTACGAG.

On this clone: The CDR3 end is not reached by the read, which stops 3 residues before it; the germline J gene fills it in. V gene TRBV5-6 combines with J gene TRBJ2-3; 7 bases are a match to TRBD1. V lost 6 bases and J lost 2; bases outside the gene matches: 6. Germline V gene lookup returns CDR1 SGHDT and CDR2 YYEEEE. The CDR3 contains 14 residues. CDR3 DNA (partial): TGTGCCAGCACCTCCACAGGGGACACAGATACG. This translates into CASTSTGDTDT. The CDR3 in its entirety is CASTSTGDTDTQYF. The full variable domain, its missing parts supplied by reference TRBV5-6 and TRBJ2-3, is DAGVTQSPTHLIKTRGQQVTLRCSPKSGHDTVSWYQQALGQGPQFIFQYYEEEERQRGNFPDRFSGHQFPNYSSELNVNALLLGDSALYLCASTSTGDTDTQYFGPGTRLTVL.

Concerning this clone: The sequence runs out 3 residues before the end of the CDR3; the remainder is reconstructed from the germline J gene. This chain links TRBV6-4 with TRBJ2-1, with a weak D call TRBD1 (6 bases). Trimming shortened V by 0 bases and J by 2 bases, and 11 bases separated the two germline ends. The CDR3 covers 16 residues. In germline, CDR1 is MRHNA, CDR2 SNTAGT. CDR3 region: CASSDSNRVPYNEQFF. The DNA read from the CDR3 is TGTGCCAGCAGTGACTCAAACAGGGTCCCCTACAATGAG.

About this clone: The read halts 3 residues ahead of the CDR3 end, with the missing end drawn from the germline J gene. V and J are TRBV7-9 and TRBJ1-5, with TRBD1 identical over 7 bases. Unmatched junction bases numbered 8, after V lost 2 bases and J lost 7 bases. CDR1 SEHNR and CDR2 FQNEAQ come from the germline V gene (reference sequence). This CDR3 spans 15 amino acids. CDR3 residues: CASSLSTGVGQPQHF. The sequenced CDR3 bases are TGTGCCAGCAGCTTAAGTACAGGGGTAGGGCAGCCC. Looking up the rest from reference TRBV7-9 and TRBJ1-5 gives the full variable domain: DTGVSQNPRHKITKRGQNVTFRCDPISEHNRLYWYRQTLGQGPEFLTYFQNEAQLEKSRLLSDRFSAERPKGSFSTLEIQRTEQGDSAMYLCASSLSTGVGQPQHFGDGTRLSIL.

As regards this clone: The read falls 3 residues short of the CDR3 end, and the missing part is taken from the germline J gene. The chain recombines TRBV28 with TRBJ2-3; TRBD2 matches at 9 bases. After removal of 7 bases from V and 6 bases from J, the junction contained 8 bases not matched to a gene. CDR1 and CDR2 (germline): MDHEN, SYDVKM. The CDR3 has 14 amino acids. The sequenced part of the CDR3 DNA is TGTGCCAGCACCCCGGCGGGGGGGCCGGATACG. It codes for CASTPAGGPDT. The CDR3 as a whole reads CASTPAGGPDTQYF.

The covered CDR3 bases are TGTGCCAGCTCACCACCCCCAGGGATACTTAACTATGGC. Translating it yields CASSPPPGILNYG. The whole CDR3 region reads CASSPPPGILNYGYTF. This chain connects TRBV18 to TRBJ1-2; TRBD1 is a possible D gene (5 bases). The CDR3 end is not reached by the read, which stops 3 residues before it; the germline J gene fills it in. Per germline, CDR1 KGHSH and CDR2 LQKENI. Trimming took off 0 bases at V and 1 base at J, with 12 bases between the two ends. This CDR3 has 16 amino acids.

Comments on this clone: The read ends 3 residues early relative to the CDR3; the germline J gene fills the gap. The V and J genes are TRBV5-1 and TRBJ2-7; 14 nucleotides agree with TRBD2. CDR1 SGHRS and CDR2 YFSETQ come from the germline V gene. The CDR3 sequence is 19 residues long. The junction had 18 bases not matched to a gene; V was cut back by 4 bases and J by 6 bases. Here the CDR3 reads CASSPRTSGGLPSLSEQYF. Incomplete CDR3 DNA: TGCGCCAGCAGCCCAAGGACTAGCGGGGGGTTACCCAGCCTTTCCGAG.

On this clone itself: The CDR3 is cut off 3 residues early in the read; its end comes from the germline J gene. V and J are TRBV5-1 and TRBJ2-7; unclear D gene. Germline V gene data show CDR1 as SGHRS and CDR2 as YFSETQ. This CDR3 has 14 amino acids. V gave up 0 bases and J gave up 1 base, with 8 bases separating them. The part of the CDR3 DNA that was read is TGCGCCAGCAGCTTGGTGGCAGGTTCCTACGAG. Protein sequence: CASSLVAGSYE. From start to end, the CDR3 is CASSLVAGSYEQYF.

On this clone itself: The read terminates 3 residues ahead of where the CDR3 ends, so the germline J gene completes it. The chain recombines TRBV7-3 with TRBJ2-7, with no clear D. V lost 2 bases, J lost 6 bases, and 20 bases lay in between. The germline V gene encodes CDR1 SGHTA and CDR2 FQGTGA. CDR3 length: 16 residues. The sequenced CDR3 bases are TGTGCCAGCAGCTTAGGTCGTATGGAGCTCTCGGGCGAG. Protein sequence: CASSLGRMELSGE. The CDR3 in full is CASSLGRMELSGEQYF.

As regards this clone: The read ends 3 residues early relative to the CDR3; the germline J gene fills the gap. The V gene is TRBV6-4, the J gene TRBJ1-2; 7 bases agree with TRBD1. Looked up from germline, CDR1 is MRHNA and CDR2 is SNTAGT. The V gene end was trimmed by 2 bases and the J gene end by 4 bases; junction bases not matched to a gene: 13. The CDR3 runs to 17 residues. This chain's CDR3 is CASSDPEDRRNPYGYTF. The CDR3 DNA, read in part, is TGTGCCAGCAGTGACCCGGAGGACAGGAGAAACCCCTATGGC.

The CDR3 reads CASSLDGGGSEAFF. CDR3 DNA (partial): TGTGCCAGCAGCTTGGACGGCGGGGGAAGCGAA. V gene TRBV5-5 combines with J gene TRBJ1-1, with a weak D call TRBD1 (5 bases). The observed sequence ends 3 residues before the CDR3 terminus, with the missing tail filled in from the germline J gene. CDR3 length: 14 residues. Germline V lookup: CDR1 SGHKS, CDR2 YYEKEE (reference sequence). Complete variable domain (other parts from reference TRBV5-5 and TRBJ1-1): DAGVTQSPTHLIKTRGQQVTLRCSPISGHKSVSWYQQVLGQGPQFIFQYYEKEERGRGNFPDRFSARQFPNYSSELNVNALLLGDSALYLCASSLDGGGSEAFFGQGTRLTVV.

CDR3 in amino acids: CASSIGAQQGAYEQYF. CDR3 DNA (partial): TGTGCCAGTAGTATAGGGGCCCAGCAGGGGGCCTACGAG. The chain carries TRBV19 and TRBJ2-7; 7 nucleotides align to TRBD1. The DNA ends 3 residues before the CDR3 does, and the rest of the CDR3 is filled in from the germline J gene. The CDR3 sequence is 16 residues long. V lost 1 base and J lost 2; bases outside the gene matches: 8. The germline V gene has CDR1 LNHDA and CDR2 SQIVND (reference sequence).

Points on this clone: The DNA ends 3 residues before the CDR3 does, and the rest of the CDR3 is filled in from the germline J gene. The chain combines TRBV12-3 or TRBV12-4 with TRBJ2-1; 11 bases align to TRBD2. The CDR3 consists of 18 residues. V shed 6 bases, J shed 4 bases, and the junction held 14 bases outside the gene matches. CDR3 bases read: TGTGCCAGCAGCAACCCCGCCCATCTAGCGGGGGGTTACAATGAG. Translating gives CASSNPAHLAGGYNE. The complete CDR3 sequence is CASSNPAHLAGGYNEQFF.

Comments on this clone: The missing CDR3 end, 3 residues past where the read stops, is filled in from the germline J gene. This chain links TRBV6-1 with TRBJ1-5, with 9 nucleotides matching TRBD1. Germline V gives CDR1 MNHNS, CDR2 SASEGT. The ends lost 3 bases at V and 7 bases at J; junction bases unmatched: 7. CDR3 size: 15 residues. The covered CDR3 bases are TGTGCCAGCAGTGATCTGACAGGGGGGGGACAGCCC. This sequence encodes CASSDLTGGGQP. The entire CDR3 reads CASSDLTGGGQPQHF.

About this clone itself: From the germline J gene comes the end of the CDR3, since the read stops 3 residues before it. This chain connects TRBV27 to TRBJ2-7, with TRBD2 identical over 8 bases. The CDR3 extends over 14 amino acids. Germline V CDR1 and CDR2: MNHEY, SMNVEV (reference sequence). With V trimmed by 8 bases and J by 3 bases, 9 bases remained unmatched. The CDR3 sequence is CASGAGGLGYEQYF. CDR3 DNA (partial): TGTGCCAGCGGTGCGGGGGGACTGGGCTACGAG.